This T cell receptor beta chain was recovered during a study of T-cell reconstitution after alpha-beta-depleted transplantation in children. Study-wide points: Several patients had high TCRbeta diversity at day 60; it came from surviving recipient T cells and thymic progenitors. One year after transplant, T-cell counts and diversity came mostly from newly produced T cells. Alpha-beta T cells about two months after transplant reportedly derived from several hundred expanded graft clones.

The CDR3 spans 12 residues. V shed 6 bases, J shed 7 bases, and the junction held 3 bases outside the gene matches. CDR1 and CDR2 from the germline V gene are DFQATT and SNEGSKA (reference sequence). Using unique molecular identifiers, the investigators prepared the TCRbeta library. MiXCR, applied by TCRdb to the PCR reads, yields one record per CDR3 protein. The sample carries fewer than 500,000 distinct CDR3 sequences, roughly two fifths recorded once. About this clonotype: The antigen remains unidentified.

The clonotype was recovered from a girl aged 2 to 9 with aplastic anemia, due to receive a stem cell transplant. The specimen was PBMCs, collected before TCRalphabeta/CD19-depleted stem cell transplant. V usage is TRBV20-1 and J usage is TRBJ2-1; 10 bases align to TRBD1. CDR3: CSAGGQGNEQFF. The CDR3 DNA reads TGCAGTGCGGGGGGACAGGGGAATGAGCAGTTCTTC.